The 29 T cell receptor beta chains below all came from one sample that was sequenced in a study of blood T cell repertoires in COVID-19. Sequencing was performed with immunoSEQ multiplex PCR; in TCRdb, only in-frame clones are kept and a portion is missing. In the table there are about 97,000 clones, about 78% of which are singletons. Sequenced input: peripheral blood. These receptors were collected from a man aged 55 to 69 with active or convalescent COVID-19.

The chain joins TRBV27 to TRBJ2-3, with D perhaps matching TRBD2 (7 bases). The V end lost 10 bases, the J end lost 4 bases, and 24 bases lay between the germline ends. Germline lookup yields CDR1 MNHEY and CDR2 SMNVEV (reference sequence). The CDR3 totals 16 residues. The CDR3 here is CATTLRAGHRSDTQYF. The CDR3 DNA reads TGTGCCACCACACTCCGAGCGGGACATCGGTCAGATACGCAGTATTTT.

The chain recombines TRBV2 with TRBJ1-2; no clear D gene. Germline CDR1 SNHLY, CDR2 FYNNEI. The V gene lost 4 bases and the J gene lost 0 bases, with 6 bases spanning the gap. The CDR3 loop spans 13 amino acids. CDR3 nucleotide sequence: TGTGCCAGCAGTGCCGGGTCTAACTATGGCTACACCTTC. Protein sequence: CASSAGSNYGYTF.

This sequence joins TRBV28 and TRBJ1-2; D is ambiguous. The length of the CDR3 is 12 residues. Trimming cost V 7 bases and J 5 bases, with 11 bases left between them. Germline-derived CDR1 and CDR2 are MDHEN and SYDVKM. As DNA, the CDR3 is TGTGCCAGCACTCTGAACTCTTATGGCTACACCTTC. Its translation is CASTLNSYGYTF.

This clone was counted at least ten times. This sequence joins TRBV2 and TRBJ1-2, with unresolved D. Germline CDR1 reads SNHLY; CDR2 reads FYNNEI. V lost 8 bases and J 0 bases, leaving 19 bases between the germline ends. This CDR3 has 16 residues. CDR3 region: CASESEGIPSNYGYTF. The CDR3 region has the DNA TGTGCCAGCGAAAGTGAGGGTATACCTTCTAACTATGGCTACACCTTC.

At least ten counts were recorded for this clone. The chain recombines TRBV20-1 with TRBJ2-5; D is unresolved. The V gene lost 3 bases and the J gene lost 1 base, with 9 bases spanning the gap. The CDR3 loop spans 13 amino acids. Per germline, CDR1 DFQATT and CDR2 SNEGSKA (reference sequence). The CDR3: CSASFRSQETQYF. As DNA, the CDR3 is TGCAGTGCTAGTTTCCGGTCCCAAGAGACCCAGTACTTC.

V and J are TRBV10-3 and TRBJ2-4; TRBD1 might be the D (6 bases). Germline CDR1 reads ENHRY; CDR2 reads SYGVKD. The CDR3 is 14 amino acids. V shed 10 bases and J shed 11 bases, with 24 bases lying between them. CDR3 nucleotide sequence: TGTGCCACGTCGGGTTCGGGACAAGAGACCGTTCAGTACTTC. Its protein product is CATSGSGQETVQYF.

This clone was seen a handful of times. The rearrangement joins TRBV28 to TRBJ2-3; the D gene is possibly TRBD2 (7 bases). Germline V gene lookup returns CDR1 MDHEN and CDR2 SYDVKM. Trimming stripped 6 bases from V and 1 base from J, with 14 bases between. The CDR3 is 15 amino acids. CDR3 nucleotides: TGTGCCAGCAGGGACCAGGGGAGGGGCACAGATACGCAGTATTTT. Translating it yields CASRDQGRGTDTQYF.

The V gene is TRBV9, the J gene TRBJ2-2; tentatively, D is TRBD2 (5 bases). This CDR3 has 14 residues. CDR1 and CDR2 from the germline V gene are SGDLS and YYNGEE. Trimming shortened V by 4 bases and J by 5 bases, and 12 bases separated the two germline ends. The CDR3 DNA follows: TGTGCCAGCAGCCCCCTGAGGGAAACCGGGGAGCTGTTTTTT. This translates into CASSPLRETGELFF.

The chain employs TRBV7-9 and TRBJ1-6; 10 bases agree with TRBD1. Germline V lookup: CDR1 SEHNR, CDR2 FQNEAQ (reference sequence). The CDR3 sequence is 15 residues long. V gave up 1 base and J gave up 8 bases; unmatched junction bases: 2. The CDR3 here is CASSLGDRGYSPLHF. CDR3 DNA sequence: TGTGCCAGCAGCTTAGGGGACAGGGGATATTCACCCCTCCACTTT. Variable domain in full (rest from reference TRBV7-9 and TRBJ1-6): DTGVSQNPRHKITKRGQNVTFRCDPISEHNRLYWYRQTLGQGPEFLTYFQNEAQLEKSRLLSDRFSAERPKGSFSTLEIQRTEQGDSAMYLCASSLGDRGYSPLHFGNGTRLTVT.

A few counts support this clone. This sequence joins TRBV7-9 and TRBJ2-1, with 7 bases aligning to TRBD2. Unmatched junction bases numbered 8, after V lost 1 base and J lost 8 bases. The germline CDR1 and CDR2 sequences are SEHNR and FQNEAQ (reference sequence). This CDR3 has 15 amino acids. The DNA of the CDR3 is TGTGCCAGCAGCTTAGGCGGGAGCGAGGGAGATGAGCAGTTCTTC. Translated, it gives CASSLGGSEGDEQFF.

The sample holds a few counts of this clone. V usage is TRBV5-1 and J usage is TRBJ2-5, with TRBD2 identical over 14 bases. V lost 4 bases to trimming and J lost 5 bases; unmatched junction nucleotides: 10. The germline V gene has CDR1 SGHRS and CDR2 YFSETQ. The CDR3 is 17 residues long. The CDR3 DNA is TGCGCCAGCAGCCCATCAGGGACTAGCGGGGGCAGGGAGACCCAGTACTTC. Translating gives CASSPSGTSGGRETQYF. Supplemented by reference TRBV5-1 and TRBJ2-5, the full variable domain reads KAGVTQTPRYLIKTRGQQVTLSCSPISGHRSVSWYQQTPGQGLQFLFEYFSETQRNKGNFPGRFSGRQFSNSRSEMNVSTLELGDSALYLCASSPSGTSGGRETQYFGPGTRLLVL.

The gene calls are TRBV5-1 and TRBJ2-1; 11 bases align to TRBD2. After removal of 4 bases from V and 5 bases from J, the junction contained 8 bases not matched to a gene. Germline V lookup: CDR1 SGHRS, CDR2 YFSETQ. The CDR3 is 16 amino acids. The CDR3 DNA is TGCGCCAGCAGCGAGGGACTAGCGGATGGAAACAATGAGCAGTTCTTC. Protein sequence: CASSEGLADGNNEQFF.

The J gene is TRBJ2-4, the V gene TRBV6-1, with 7 bases matching TRBD2. This CDR3 comprises 14 residues. CDR1 is MNHNS and CDR2 is SASEGT in the germline V gene. Trimming cost V 0 bases and J 8 bases; bases outside gene matches: 4. CDR3 nucleotides: TGTGCCAGCAGTGAAGCGGGAGGGCCGTACATTCAGTACTTC. Its translation: CASSEAGGPYIQYF.

The chain combines TRBV2 with TRBJ1-1, with a tentative D call TRBD1 (5 bases). Trimming left V 7 bases short and J 1 base short, with 10 bases between. Germline CDR1 reads SNHLY; CDR2 reads FYNNEI. The CDR3 runs 13 residues. CDR3 protein: CASTRTGNTEAFF. The DNA of the CDR3 is TGTGCCAGCACCCGAACAGGGAACACTGAAGCTTTCTTT.

This rearrangement joins TRBV30 to TRBJ2-2; 7 nucleotides line up with TRBD2. This CDR3 has 13 amino acids. CDR1 and CDR2 from the germline V gene are GTSNPN and SVGIG (reference sequence). Unmatched junction bases numbered 3, after V lost 7 bases and J lost 1 base. CDR3 amino acids: CALSGENTGELFF. The DNA of the CDR3 is TGTGCCTTAAGCGGGGAGAACACCGGGGAGCTGTTTTTT.

V is TRBV15 and J is TRBJ2-1; no reliable D call. The V and J ends lost 6 bases and 4 bases respectively, with 16 bases between them. The CDR3 contains 15 residues. Per the germline V gene, CDR1 is LNHNV and CDR2 is YYDKDF (reference sequence). The CDR3 nucleotides are TGTGCCACCAGTAGAACCCAGACTTCGTACAATGAGCAGTTCTTC. This codes for CATSRTQTSYNEQFF.

V is TRBV19 and J is TRBJ2-7, with TRBD1 matching 10 bases. J was trimmed by 1 base and V by 5 bases; bases with no gene match: 2. This CDR3 region has 14 residues. CDR1 LNHDA and CDR2 SQIVND come from the germline V gene (reference sequence). CDR3: CASSGGQGSYEQYF. The CDR3 region has the DNA TGTGCCAGTAGTGGGGGACAGGGGTCCTACGAGCAGTACTTC.

The chain joins TRBV5-6 to TRBJ2-7; TRBD2 is a possible D gene (5 bases). V lost 2 bases to trimming and J lost 6 bases, with 6 bases between them. CDR1 and CDR2 (germline): SGHDT, YYEEEE. The CDR3 runs 11 residues. DNA for the CDR3: TGTGCCAGCAGCTTAGGAGGCGAGCAGTACGTC. This translates into CASSLGGEQYV.

This clone was counted once. V usage is TRBV7-2 and J usage is TRBJ2-3, with D uncertain. Trimming took 1 base from V and 2 from J, leaving 4 bases between them. This CDR3 is 13 amino acids long. CDR1 is SGHTA, CDR2 FQGNSA, per germline. This CDR3 reads CASSLDYTDTQYF. DNA for the CDR3: TGTGCCAGCAGCTTAGACTACACAGATACGCAGTATTTT.

This clone was counted between two and nine times. The V gene is TRBV2, the J gene TRBJ2-4, with TRBD1 matching 10 bases. J lost 4 bases, V lost 6 bases, and 3 bases had no gene match. The CDR3 loop spans 14 amino acids. The germline gives CDR1 SNHLY, CDR2 FYNNEI. The DNA for the CDR3 is TGTGCCAGCAGGGACAGGGGGAAGAAAAACATTCAGTACTTC. Its translation: CASRDRGKKNIQYF.

This rearrangement joins TRBV7-2 to TRBJ1-2; weak D call: TRBD1 (5 bases). The CDR3 consists of 13 residues. CDR1 and CDR2 from the germline V gene are SGHTA and FQGNSA. V lost 4 bases and J lost 5, with 11 bases in between. The CDR3 region has the DNA TGTGCCAGCAGCTCCAGCAGGGTTTATGGCTACACCTTC. Its protein is CASSSSRVYGYTF.

The gene calls are TRBV6-2 or TRBV6-3 and TRBJ2-7, with 14 bases aligning to TRBD2. CDR1 MNHEY and CDR2 SVGEGT come from the germline V gene. The length of the CDR3 is 19 residues. V was clipped by 0 bases and J by 4 bases; unmatched bases: 11. The CDR3 nucleotides are TGTGCCAGCAGTTACTCGAGGTCCGGGACTAGCGGGAGCGTATACGAGCAGTACTTC. The encoded protein is CASSYSRSGTSGSVYEQYF.

The chain couples TRBV4-2 to TRBJ2-1; 10 bases map to TRBD2. With 0 bases clipped from V and 4 bases from J, the junction kept 18 bases outside the gene matches. From germline, CDR1 is LGHNA and CDR2 YNFKEQ. The CDR3 is made up of 21 amino acids. For the CDR3, the DNA is TGTGCCAGCAGCCAAGATCCCATTCTAGCGGGAGCATCTTACCTTTACAATGAGCAGTTCTTC. Protein product: CASSQDPILAGASYLYNEQFF.

This clone was counted only a few times. V is TRBV14 and J is TRBJ1-5; D gene unclear. Between the trimmed V and J ends, which lost 1 base and 5 bases, there was a span of 9 bases. This CDR3 comprises 14 residues. CDR1 SGHDN and CDR2 FVKESK come from the germline V gene. CDR3 coding DNA: TGTGCCAGCAGCCAAGTGGGCCGCGATCAGCCCCAGCATTTT. The encoded protein is CASSQVGRDQPQHF.

This clone has only one observation. The rearrangement uses TRBV28 and TRBJ2-5; no clear D. The germline V gene encodes CDR1 MDHEN and CDR2 SYDVKM. Trimming cost V 1 base and J 2 bases, with 5 bases left between them. The CDR3 loop spans 13 amino acids. CDR3 region: CASSLLLQETQYF. The CDR3 nucleotides read TGTGCCAGCAGTTTATTACTACAAGAGACCCAGTACTTC.

The chain employs TRBV6-2 or TRBV6-3 and TRBJ1-2; D is unresolved. The CDR3 is 14 residues long. V lost 0 bases, J lost 7 bases, and 12 bases lay in between. In germline, CDR1 is MNHEY, CDR2 SVGEGT. The CDR3 nucleotides are TGTGCCAGCAGTTACTCGATCCCTGGCCGTGGCTACACCTTC. It specifies CASSYSIPGRGYTF.

This sequence joins TRBV25-1 and TRBJ2-2; 11 bases match TRBD2. The CDR3 is 17 residues long. V lost 5 bases and J lost 0; bases outside the gene matches: 5. From germline, CDR1 is MGHDK and CDR2 SYGVNS. In nucleotides, the CDR3 is TGTGCCAGCAGTCCACTAGCGGGAGTCCCGAACACCGGGGAGCTGTTTTTT. Protein: CASSPLAGVPNTGELFF.

The chain combines TRBV29-1 with TRBJ2-1; D perhaps matches TRBD2 (5 bases). V lost 1 base and J 6 bases, leaving 10 bases between the germline ends. The CDR3 runs to 13 residues. Germline V lookup: CDR1 SQVTM, CDR2 ANQGSEA. In DNA form, the CDR3 reads TGCAGCGTTGAAGCGGCTAGCTTCAATGAGCAGTTCTTC. Translated: CSVEAASFNEQFF.

The chain employs TRBV5-1 and TRBJ1-2; D is possibly TRBD1 (5 bases). Germline V gene sequence: CDR1 SGHRS, CDR2 YFSETQ. V was trimmed by 4 bases and J by 5 bases, leaving 12 bases between them. The CDR3 consists of 13 residues. CDR3 amino acids: CASSQGGGYGYTF. CDR3 coding DNA: TGCGCCAGCAGCCAGGGAGGAGGATATGGCTACACCTTC.